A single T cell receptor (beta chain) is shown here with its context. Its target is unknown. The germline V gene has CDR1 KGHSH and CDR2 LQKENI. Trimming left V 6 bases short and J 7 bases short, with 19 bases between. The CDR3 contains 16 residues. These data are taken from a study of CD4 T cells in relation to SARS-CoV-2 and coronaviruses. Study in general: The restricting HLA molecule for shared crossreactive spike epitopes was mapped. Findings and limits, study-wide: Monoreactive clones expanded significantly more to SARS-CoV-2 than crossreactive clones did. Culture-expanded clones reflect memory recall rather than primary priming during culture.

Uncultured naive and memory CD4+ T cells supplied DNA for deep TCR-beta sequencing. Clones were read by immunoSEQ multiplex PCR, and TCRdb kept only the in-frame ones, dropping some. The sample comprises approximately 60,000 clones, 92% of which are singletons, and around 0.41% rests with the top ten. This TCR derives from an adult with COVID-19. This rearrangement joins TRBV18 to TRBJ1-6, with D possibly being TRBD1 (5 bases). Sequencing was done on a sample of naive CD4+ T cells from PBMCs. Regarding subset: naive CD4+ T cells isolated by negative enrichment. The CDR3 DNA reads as TGTGCCAGCTCTCCCGGCACCGGGACGGTAAATTCACCCCTCCACTTT. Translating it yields CASSPGTGTVNSPLHF. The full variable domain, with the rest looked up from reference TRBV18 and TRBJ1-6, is NAGVMQNPRHLVRRRGQEARLRCSPMKGHSHVYWYRQLPEEGLKFMVYLQKENIIDESGMPKERFSAEFPKEGPSILRIQQVVRGDSAAYFCASSPGTGTVNSPLHFGNGTRLTVT.